This T cell receptor (beta chain) derives from a study of regulatory T cells in long-lasting Graves disease. Time point reported: persistent/refractory GD, antithyroid drugs over 5 years with positive TRAb. PBMC-extracted RNA yielded the TCR library. All patients originated from an endocrinology department located in Xi'an, China. Germline-derived CDR1 and CDR2 are SGHAT and FQNNGV. V was pared by 5 bases and J by 5 bases, with 2 bases of the junction left unmatched. This CDR3 has 16 amino acids. Construction of TCR beta libraries relied on iRepertoire HTBI primers and on Arm-PCR targeting CDR3 regions. TCRdb independently ran MiXCR on the multiplex PCR reads; one entry per CDR3 protein. The sample holds approximately 400,000 distinct CDR3 sequences; more than 20% are singletons and the top ten take less than 30%.

This clonotype was obtained from a woman in her forties with Graves disease. The material sequenced was peripheral blood mononuclear cells (PBMCs), taken when the disease was refractory, from a patient treated with antithyroid drugs. V is TRBV11-2 and J is TRBJ2-2, with 16 bases fitting TRBD2. The CDR3 DNA is TGTGCCAGCAGCGAGGGACTAGCGGGAGGGACCGGGGAGCTGTTTTTT. This encodes CASSEGLAGGTGELFF.